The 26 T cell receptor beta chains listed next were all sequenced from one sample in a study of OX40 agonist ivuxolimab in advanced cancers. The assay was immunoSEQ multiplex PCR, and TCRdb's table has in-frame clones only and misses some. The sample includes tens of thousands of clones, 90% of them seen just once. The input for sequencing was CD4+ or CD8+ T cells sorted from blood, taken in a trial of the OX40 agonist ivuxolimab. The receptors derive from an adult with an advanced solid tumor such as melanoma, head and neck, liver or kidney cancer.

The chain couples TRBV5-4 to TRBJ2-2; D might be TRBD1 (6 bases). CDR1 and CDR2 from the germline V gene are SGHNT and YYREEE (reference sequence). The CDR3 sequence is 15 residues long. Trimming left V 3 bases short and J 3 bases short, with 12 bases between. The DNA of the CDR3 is TGTGCCAGCAGCTCTCAGGGGACGGACACCGGGGAGCTGTTTTTT. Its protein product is CASSSQGTDTGELFF.

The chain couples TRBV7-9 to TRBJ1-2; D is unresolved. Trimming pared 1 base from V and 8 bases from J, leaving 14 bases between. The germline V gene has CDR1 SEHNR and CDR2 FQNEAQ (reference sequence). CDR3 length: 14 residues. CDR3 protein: CASSLDLIEGGYTF. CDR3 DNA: TGTGCCAGCAGCTTAGATCTGATCGAGGGAGGCTACACCTTC.

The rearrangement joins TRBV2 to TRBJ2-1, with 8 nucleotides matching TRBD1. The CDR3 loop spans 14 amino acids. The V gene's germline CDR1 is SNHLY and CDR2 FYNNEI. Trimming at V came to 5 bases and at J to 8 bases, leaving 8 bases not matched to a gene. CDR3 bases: TGTGCCAGCAGTCGACAGGGGATTGACGATGAGCAGTTCTTC. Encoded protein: CASSRQGIDDEQFF. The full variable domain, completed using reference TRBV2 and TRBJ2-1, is EPEVTQTPSHQVTQMGQEVILRCVPISNHLYFYWYRQILGQKVEFLVSFYNNEISEKSEIFDDQFSVERPDGSNFTLKIRSTKLEDSAMYFCASSRQGIDDEQFFGPGTRLTVL.

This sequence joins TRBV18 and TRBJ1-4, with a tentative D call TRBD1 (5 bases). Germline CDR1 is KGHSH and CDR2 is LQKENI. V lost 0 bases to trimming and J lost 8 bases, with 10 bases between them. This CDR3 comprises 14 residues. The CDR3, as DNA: TGTGCCAGCTCACCACCGGCCAGGGAGGAAAAACTGTTTTTT. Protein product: CASSPPAREEKLFF.

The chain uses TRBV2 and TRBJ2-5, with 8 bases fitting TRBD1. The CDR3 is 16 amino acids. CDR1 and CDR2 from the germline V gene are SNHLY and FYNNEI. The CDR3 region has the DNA TGTGCTTCCACCACCCCGGCAGGGGGCACCGAAGAGACCCAGTACTTC. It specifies CASTTPAGGTEETQYF.

The CDR3 spells CASSFMGRGYNSPLHF. The CDR3 DNA reads TGCGCCAGCAGCTTCATGGGTCGGGGCTATAATTCACCCCTCCACTTT. This chain connects TRBV5-1 to TRBJ1-6, with D uncertain. The CDR3 totals 16 residues. CDR1 is SGHRS and CDR2 is YFSETQ in the germline V gene. The V end was cut by 2 bases, the J end by 3 bases, with 12 bases between. Drawing the rest from reference TRBV5-1 and TRBJ1-6, the complete variable domain is KAGVTQTPRYLIKTRGQQVTLSCSPISGHRSVSWYQQTPGQGLQFLFEYFSETQRNKGNFPGRFSGRQFSNSRSEMNVSTLELGDSALYLCASSFMGRGYNSPLHFGNGTRLTVT.

The CDR3 protein is CASSLTVGLYEQYV. Here the CDR3 DNA reads TGTGCCAGCAGCTTGACTGTTGGGCTCTACGAGCAGTACGTC. The chain joins TRBV5-8 to TRBJ2-7; D is uncertain. CDR1 and CDR2 from the germline V gene are SGHTS and YDEGEE. Trimming removed 1 base from V and 3 bases from J, with 11 bases in between. This CDR3 spans 14 amino acids.

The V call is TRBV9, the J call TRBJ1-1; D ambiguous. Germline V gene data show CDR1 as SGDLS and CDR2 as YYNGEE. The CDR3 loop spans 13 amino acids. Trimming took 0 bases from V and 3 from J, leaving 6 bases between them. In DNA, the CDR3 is TGTGCCAGCAGCGTAGTGGACGACACTGAAGCTTTCTTT. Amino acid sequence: CASSVVDDTEAFF.

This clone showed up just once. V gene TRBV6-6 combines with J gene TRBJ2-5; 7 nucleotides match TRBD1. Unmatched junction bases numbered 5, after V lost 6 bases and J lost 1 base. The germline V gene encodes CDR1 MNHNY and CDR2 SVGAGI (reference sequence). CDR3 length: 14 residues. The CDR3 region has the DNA TGTGCCAGCAGCCGGACAGGAACCCAAGAGACCCAGTACTTC. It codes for CASSRTGTQETQYF.

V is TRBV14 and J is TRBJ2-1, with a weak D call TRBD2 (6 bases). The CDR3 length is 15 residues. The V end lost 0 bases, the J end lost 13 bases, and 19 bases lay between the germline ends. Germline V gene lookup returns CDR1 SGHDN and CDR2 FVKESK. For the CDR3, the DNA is TGTGCCAGCAGCCAAGATCAAGCGGCGGGGCGCACCCAGTTCTTC. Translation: CASSQDQAAGRTQFF.

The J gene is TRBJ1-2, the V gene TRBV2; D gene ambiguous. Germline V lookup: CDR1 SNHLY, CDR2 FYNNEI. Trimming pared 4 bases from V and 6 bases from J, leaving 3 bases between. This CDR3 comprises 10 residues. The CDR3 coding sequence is TGTGCCAGCAGTGTGGATGGCTACACCTTC. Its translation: CASSVDGYTF. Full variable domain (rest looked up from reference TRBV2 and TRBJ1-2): EPEVTQTPSHQVTQMGQEVILRCVPISNHLYFYWYRQILGQKVEFLVSFYNNEISEKSEIFDDQFSVERPDGSNFTLKIRSTKLEDSAMYFCASSVDGYTFGSGTRLTVV.

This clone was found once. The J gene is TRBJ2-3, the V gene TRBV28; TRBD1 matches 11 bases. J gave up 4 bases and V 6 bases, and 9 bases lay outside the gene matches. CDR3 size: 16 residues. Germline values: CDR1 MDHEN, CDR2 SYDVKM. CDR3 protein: CASRGSRGQGADTQYF. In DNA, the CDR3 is TGTGCCAGCAGGGGCAGCCGGGGACAGGGGGCAGATACGCAGTATTTT.

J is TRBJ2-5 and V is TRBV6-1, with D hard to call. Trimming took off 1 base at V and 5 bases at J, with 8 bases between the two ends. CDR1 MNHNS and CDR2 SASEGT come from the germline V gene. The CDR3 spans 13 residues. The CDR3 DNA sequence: TGTGCCAGCAGTGAAGTGTTCGGGGAGACCCAGTACTTC. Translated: CASSEVFGETQYF.

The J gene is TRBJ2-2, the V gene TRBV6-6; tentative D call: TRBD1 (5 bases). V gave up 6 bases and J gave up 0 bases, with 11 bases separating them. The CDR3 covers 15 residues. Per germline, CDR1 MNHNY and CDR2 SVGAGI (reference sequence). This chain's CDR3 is CASSPTGSNTGELFF. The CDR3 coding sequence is TGTGCCAGCAGCCCCACAGGATCGAACACCGGGGAGCTGTTTTTT.

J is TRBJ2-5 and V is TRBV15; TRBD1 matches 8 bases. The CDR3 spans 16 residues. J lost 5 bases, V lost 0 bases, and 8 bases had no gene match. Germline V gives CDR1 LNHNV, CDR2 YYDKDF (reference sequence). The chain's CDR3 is CATSRDLTGDEETQYF. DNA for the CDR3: TGTGCCACCAGCAGAGACCTGACAGGGGACGAGGAGACCCAGTACTTC. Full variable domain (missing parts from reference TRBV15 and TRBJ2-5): DAMVIQNPRYQVTQFGKPVTLSCSQTLNHNVMYWYQQKSSQAPKLLFHYYDKDFNNEADTPDNFQSRRPNTSFCFLDIRSPGLGDTAMYLCATSRDLTGDEETQYFGPGTRLLVL.

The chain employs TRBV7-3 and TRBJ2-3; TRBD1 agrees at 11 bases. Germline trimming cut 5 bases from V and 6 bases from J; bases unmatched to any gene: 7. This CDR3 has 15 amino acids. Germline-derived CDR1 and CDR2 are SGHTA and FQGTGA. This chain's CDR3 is CASSPGTGGYDTQYF. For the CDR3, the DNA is TGTGCCAGCAGCCCTGGGACAGGGGGTTATGATACGCAGTATTTT.

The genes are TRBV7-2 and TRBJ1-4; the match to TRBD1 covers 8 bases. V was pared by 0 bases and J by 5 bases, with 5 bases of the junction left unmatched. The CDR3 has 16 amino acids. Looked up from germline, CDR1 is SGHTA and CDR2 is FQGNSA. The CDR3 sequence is CASSLAGRQGNEKLFF. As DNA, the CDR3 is TGTGCCAGCAGCTTAGCCGGTAGACAGGGGAATGAAAAACTGTTTTTT.

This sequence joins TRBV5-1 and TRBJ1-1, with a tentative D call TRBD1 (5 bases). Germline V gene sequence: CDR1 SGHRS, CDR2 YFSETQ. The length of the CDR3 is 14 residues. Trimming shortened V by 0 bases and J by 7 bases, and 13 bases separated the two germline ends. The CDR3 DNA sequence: TGCGCCAGCAGCTTGGTAGGGGTTAACTTTGAAGCTTTCTTT. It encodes CASSLVGVNFEAFF.

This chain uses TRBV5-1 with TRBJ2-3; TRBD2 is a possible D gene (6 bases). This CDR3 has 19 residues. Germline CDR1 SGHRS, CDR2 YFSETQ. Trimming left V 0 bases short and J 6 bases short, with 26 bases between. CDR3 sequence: CASSLARRGLGSRGDTQYF. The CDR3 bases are TGCGCCAGCAGCTTGGCCAGGAGGGGCCTCGGCTCCCGGGGGGATACGCAGTATTTT.

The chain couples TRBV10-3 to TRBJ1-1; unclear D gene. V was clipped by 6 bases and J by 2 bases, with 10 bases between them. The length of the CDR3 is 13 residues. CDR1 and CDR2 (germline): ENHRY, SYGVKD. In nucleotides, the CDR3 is TGTGCCATCAGACCCGGGCTTAACACTGAAGCTTTCTTT. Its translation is CAIRPGLNTEAFF.

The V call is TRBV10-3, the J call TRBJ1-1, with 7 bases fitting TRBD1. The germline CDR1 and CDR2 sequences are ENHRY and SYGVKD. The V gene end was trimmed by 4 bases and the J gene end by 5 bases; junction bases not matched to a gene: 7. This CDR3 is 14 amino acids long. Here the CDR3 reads CAISATGVGTEAFF. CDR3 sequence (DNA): TGTGCCATCAGTGCCACAGGGGTGGGAACTGAAGCTTTCTTT.

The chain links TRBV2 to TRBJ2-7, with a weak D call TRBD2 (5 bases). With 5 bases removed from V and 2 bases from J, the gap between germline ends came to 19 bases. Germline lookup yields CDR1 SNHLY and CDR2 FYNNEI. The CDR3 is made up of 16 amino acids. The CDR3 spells CASSPGIPGSPYEQYF. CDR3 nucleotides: TGTGCCAGCAGTCCCGGGATCCCGGGCTCTCCCTACGAGCAGTACTTC.

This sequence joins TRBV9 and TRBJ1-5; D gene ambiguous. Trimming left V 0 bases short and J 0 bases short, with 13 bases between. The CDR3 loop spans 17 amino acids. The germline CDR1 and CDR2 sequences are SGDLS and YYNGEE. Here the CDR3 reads CASSVVEKKNSNQPQHF. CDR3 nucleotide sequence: TGTGCCAGCAGCGTAGTGGAGAAAAAGAATAGCAATCAGCCCCAGCATTTT.

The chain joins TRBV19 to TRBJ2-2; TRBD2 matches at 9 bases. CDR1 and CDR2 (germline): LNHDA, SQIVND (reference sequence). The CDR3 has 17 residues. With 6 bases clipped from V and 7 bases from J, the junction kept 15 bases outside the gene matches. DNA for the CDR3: TGTGCCAGTAGGAGGGTCAGCGGGGGGTCCTCGGGCGGGGAGCTGTTTTTT. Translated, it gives CASRRVSGGSSGGELFF.

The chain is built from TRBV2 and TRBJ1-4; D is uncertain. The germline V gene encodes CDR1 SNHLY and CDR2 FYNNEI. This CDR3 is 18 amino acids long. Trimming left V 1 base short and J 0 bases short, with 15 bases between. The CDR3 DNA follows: TGTGCCAGCAGTGAAGTTGGTGGATCGCTTGCAACTAATGAAAAACTGTTTTTT. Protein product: CASSEVGGSLATNEKLFF.

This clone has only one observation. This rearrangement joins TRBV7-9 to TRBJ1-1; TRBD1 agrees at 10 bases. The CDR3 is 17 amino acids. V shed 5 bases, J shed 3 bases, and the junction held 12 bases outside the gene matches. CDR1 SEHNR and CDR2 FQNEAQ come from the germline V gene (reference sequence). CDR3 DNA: TGTGCCAGCAGCCGATCTTTGGGGACAGGGGCGCACACTGAAGCTTTCTTT. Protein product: CASSRSLGTGAHTEAFF.